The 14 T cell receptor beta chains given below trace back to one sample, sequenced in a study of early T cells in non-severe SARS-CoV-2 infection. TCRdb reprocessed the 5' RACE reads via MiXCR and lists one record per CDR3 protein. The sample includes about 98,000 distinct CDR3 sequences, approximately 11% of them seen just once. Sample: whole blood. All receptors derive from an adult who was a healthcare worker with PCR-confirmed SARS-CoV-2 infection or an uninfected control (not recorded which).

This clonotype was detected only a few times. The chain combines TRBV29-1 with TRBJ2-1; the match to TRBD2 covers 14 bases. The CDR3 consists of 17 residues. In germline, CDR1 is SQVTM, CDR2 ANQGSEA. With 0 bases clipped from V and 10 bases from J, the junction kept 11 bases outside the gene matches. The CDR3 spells CSVEDPRPGLAGEEQFF. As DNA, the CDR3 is TGCAGCGTTGAAGATCCCCGACCGGGACTAGCGGGAGAGGAGCAGTTCTTC.

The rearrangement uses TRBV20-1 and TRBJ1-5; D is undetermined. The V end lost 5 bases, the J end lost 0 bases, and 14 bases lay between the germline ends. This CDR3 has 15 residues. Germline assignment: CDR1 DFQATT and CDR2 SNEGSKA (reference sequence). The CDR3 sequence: CSAPRGPSSNQPQHF. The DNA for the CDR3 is TGCAGTGCTCCTCGGGGTCCATCTAGCAATCAGCCCCAGCATTTT.

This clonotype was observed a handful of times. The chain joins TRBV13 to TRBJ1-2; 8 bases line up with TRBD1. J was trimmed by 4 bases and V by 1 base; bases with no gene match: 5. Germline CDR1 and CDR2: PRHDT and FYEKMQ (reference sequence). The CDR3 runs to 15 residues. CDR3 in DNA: TGTGCCAGCAGCTTAGTGGCAGGGGGCATCTATGGCTACACCTTC. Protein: CASSLVAGGIYGYTF.

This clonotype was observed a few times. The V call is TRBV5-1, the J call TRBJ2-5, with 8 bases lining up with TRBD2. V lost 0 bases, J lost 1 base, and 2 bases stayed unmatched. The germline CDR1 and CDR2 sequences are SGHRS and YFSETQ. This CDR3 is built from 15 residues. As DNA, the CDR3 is TGCGCCAGCAGCTTGGGCGGGGGGCCCCAAGAGACCCAGTACTTC. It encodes CASSLGGGPQETQYF.

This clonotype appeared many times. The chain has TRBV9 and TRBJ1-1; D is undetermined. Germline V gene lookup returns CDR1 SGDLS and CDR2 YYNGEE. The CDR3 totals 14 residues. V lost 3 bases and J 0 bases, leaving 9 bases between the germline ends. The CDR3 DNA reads TGTGCCAGCAGCGGGAACACCATGAACACTGAAGCTTTCTTT. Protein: CASSGNTMNTEAFF.

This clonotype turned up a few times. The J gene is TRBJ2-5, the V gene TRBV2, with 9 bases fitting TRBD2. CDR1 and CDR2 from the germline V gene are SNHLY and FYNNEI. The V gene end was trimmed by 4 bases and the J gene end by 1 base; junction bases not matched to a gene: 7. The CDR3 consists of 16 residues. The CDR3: CASSGSGGSLQETQYF. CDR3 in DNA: TGTGCCAGCAGTGGAAGCGGGGGGTCCCTCCAAGAGACCCAGTACTTC.

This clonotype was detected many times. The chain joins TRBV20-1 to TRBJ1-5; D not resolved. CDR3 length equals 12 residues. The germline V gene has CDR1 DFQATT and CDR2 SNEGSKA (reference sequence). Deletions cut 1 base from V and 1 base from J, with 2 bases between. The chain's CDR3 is CSARGSNQPQHF. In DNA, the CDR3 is TGCAGTGCTAGAGGCAGCAATCAGCCCCAGCATTTT.

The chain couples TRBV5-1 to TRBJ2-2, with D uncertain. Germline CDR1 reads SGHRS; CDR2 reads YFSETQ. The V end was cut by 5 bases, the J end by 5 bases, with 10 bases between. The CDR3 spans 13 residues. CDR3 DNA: TGCGCCAGCAGTGACGATGCGACCGGGGAGCTGTTTTTT. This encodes CASSDDATGELFF.

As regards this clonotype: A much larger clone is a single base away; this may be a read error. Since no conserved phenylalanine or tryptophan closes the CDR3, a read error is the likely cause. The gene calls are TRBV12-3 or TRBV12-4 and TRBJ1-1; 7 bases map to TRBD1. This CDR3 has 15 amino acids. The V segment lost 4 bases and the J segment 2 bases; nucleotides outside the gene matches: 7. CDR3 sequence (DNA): TGTGCCAGCAGTTCCCGGACAGGATCAAACACTGAAGCTTTCTTA. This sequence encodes CASSSRTGSNTEAFL.

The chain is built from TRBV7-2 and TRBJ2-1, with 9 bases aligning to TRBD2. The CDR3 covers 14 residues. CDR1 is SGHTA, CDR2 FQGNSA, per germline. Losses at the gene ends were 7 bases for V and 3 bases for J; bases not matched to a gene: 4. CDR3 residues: CASMRGGLYNEQFF. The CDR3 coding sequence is TGTGCCAGCATGCGGGGGGGCCTCTACAATGAGCAGTTCTTC. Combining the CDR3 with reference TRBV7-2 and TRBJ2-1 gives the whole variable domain GAGVSQSPSNKVTEKGKDVELRCDPISGHTALYWYRQSLGQGLEFLIYFQGNSAPDKSGLPSDRFSAERTGGSVSTLTIQRTQQEDSAVYLCASMRGGLYNEQFFGPGTRLTVL.

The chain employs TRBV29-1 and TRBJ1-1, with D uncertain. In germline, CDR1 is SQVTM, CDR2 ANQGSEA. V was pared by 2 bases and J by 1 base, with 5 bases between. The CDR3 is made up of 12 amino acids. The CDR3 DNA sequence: TGCAGCGTTGAAATGGGGAACACTGAAGCTTTCTTT. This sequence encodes CSVEMGNTEAFF.

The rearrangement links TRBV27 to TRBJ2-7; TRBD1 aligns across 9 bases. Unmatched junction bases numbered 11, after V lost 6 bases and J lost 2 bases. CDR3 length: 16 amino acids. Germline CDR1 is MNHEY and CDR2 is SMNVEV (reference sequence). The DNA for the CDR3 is TGTGCCAGCAGACAGCCGTTGACAGGGGGTACCTACGAGCAGTACTTC. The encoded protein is CASRQPLTGGTYEQYF.

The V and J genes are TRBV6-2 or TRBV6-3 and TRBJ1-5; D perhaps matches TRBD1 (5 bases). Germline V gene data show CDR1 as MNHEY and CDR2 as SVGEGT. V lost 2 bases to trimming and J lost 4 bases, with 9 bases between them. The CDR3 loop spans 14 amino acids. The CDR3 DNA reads TGTGCCAGCAGTTACGTCGGGGGGAATCAGCCCCAGCATTTT. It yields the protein CASSYVGGNQPQHF.

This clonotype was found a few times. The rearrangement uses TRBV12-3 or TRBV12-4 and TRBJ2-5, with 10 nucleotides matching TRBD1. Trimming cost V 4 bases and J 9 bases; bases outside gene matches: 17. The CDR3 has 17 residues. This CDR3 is CASSSPHGQGGMWAQYF. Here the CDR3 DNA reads TGTGCCAGCAGTTCGCCACACGGACAGGGGGGCATGTGGGCCCAGTACTTC.